This T cell receptor beta chain was recorded in a study of T cell changes during pregnancy in multiple sclerosis. Germline CDR1 and CDR2: MDHEN and SYDVKM. V was shortened by 7 bases and J by 1 base, with 6 bases between the two germline ends. The CDR3 spans 12 residues. Sequencing was performed with immunoSEQ multiplex PCR; in TCRdb, only in-frame clones are kept and a portion is missing. Of about 33,000 clones detected, about 90% appear once; the ten largest clones hold approximately 2.6%. This rearrangement joins TRBV28 to TRBJ2-3; D not resolved. Specimen: CD4+ T cells from peripheral blood mononuclear cells, collected in the third trimester of pregnancy. This receptor was identified in a female donor in good health, enrolled as a control in a pregnancy study. The CDR3 region has the DNA TGTGCCAGCACTCCCGGCACAGATACGCAGTATTTT. Protein: CASTPGTDTQYF.